These 5 T cell receptor beta chains originate from one sample sequenced in a study of cytomegalovirus exposure and HLA in healthy donors (dated by TCRdb to 2017 to 2019). The method was the immunoSEQ multiplex PCR assay. For the multiplex PCR, a mixture combining 60 forward primers for TCR Vbeta segments and 13 reverse primers for TCR Jbeta segments was used. This immuneACCESS table, as held by TCRdb, lists in-frame sequences with V and J called but not all clones. Of the missing ones, under half trace to an unresolved V gene in checked studies; the others have no known cause. The table for this sample lists 200,000 to 250,000 clones; more than 65% of them were counted only once. Jointly, the top ten make up roughly 2% of the sample. Sequences were obtained from PBMCs. The origin of the receptors is a woman aged 25 to 39 in good health and CMV-seronegative.

The CDR3 is CASSARISGTDTQYF. Written as DNA, the CDR3 is TGTGCCAGCAGCGCCCGAATTAGCGGGACAGATACGCAGTATTTT. The rearrangement links TRBV9 to TRBJ2-3; 7 bases match TRBD2. CDR3 length: 15 residues. The germline V gene encodes CDR1 SGDLS and CDR2 YYNGEE. V trimming: 3 bases; J trimming: 3 bases; junction bases outside the gene matches: 7.

Of note for this clone: The sample carries other DNA sequences with the same CDR3. V is TRBV5-6 and J is TRBJ2-1; D perhaps matches TRBD2 (5 bases). V was cut by 3 bases and J by 4 bases, with 11 bases left in between. The CDR3 covers 14 residues. The germline CDR1 and CDR2 sequences are SGHDT and YYEEEE. In DNA form, the CDR3 reads TGTGCCAGCAGCTCCGGAGGCGCGTACAATGAGCAGTTCTTC. It translates to CASSSGGAYNEQFF.

This chain links TRBV19 with TRBJ2-5; the D gene is possibly TRBD1 (5 bases). The V and J ends lost 6 bases and 2 bases respectively, with 10 bases between them. The germline V gene encodes CDR1 LNHDA and CDR2 SQIVND (reference sequence). CDR3 length: 13 residues. CDR3 DNA: TGTGCCAGTAGCGTGACAGTACAAGAGACCCAGTACTTC. Translating gives CASSVTVQETQYF. Variable domain in full (rest from reference TRBV19 and TRBJ2-5): DGGITQSPKYLFRKEGQNVTLSCEQNLNHDAMYWYRQDPGQGLRLIYYSQIVNDFQKGDIAEGYSVSREKKESFPLTVTSAQKNPTAFYLCASSVTVQETQYFGPGTRLLVL.

The chain has TRBV6-5 and TRBJ1-2, with D perhaps matching TRBD1 (6 bases). Deletions cut 5 bases from V and 2 bases from J, with 6 bases between. Germline assignment: CDR1 MNHEY and CDR2 SVGAGI. The CDR3 sequence is 12 residues long. The CDR3 sequence: CASSQGNYGYTF. The CDR3 DNA is TGTGCCAGCAGTCAGGGGAACTATGGCTACACCTTC.

V usage is TRBV5-4 and J usage is TRBJ1-2; 8 bases map to TRBD1. Germline CDR1 is SGHNT and CDR2 is YYREEE (reference sequence). The V and J ends lost 4 bases and 4 bases, in that order; junction bases with no gene match: 3. The CDR3 is 13 residues long. CDR3 residues: CASSDDRGYGYTF. The CDR3, as DNA: TGTGCCAGCAGCGATGACAGGGGCTATGGCTACACCTTC.